These 23 T cell receptor beta chains were all obtained from the same sample, sequenced in a study of shared clonotypes between healthy human individuals. Measured with immunoSEQ multiplex PCR; TCRdb has only the in-frame clones, and not every one. Of roughly 1,800,000 clones listed, approximately 94% are singletons. The naive CD8 population came from CD45RO-negative cells selected for CCR7, without terminally differentiated effector memory CD45RA+ cells. The sequenced sample consisted of naive CD8+ T cells sorted from blood. The origin of the receptors is a man aged 18 to 30 in good health.

This rearrangement joins TRBV6-6 to TRBJ1-1; TRBD1 might be the D (6 bases). The CDR3 extends over 15 amino acids. Looked up from germline, CDR1 is MNHNY and CDR2 is SVGAGI (reference sequence). Trimming took off 10 bases at V and 4 bases at J, with 22 bases between the two ends. The DNA for the CDR3 is TGTGCCAAGACCACCCGGGACACCCGGGGCACTGAAGCTTTCTTT. Translated: CAKTTRDTRGTEAFF.

CDR3 region: CASTGAGGELFF. DNA for the CDR3: TGTGCCAGCACCGGAGCAGGCGGGGAGCTGTTTTTT. The V and J genes are TRBV6-5 and TRBJ2-2, with unresolved D. Germline V gives CDR1 MNHEY, CDR2 SVGAGI. Trimming left V 7 bases short and J 7 bases short, with 10 bases between. This CDR3 spans 12 amino acids.

This rearrangement joins TRBV6-5 to TRBJ1-2; the D is unclear. CDR1 and CDR2 from the germline V gene are MNHEY and SVGAGI. V shed 2 bases and J shed 4 bases, with 8 bases lying between them. This CDR3 is built from 13 residues. CDR3 coding DNA: TGTGCCAGCAGTTACACAGCCACCTATGGCTACACCTTC. Its protein product is CASSYTATYGYTF.

The chain carries TRBV4-3 and TRBJ2-2; no clear D. The germline V and J ends were trimmed by 2 bases and 7 bases, with 14 bases remaining between them. Germline V gives CDR1 LGHNA, CDR2 YSLEER. The CDR3 consists of 15 residues. CDR3 residues: CASSQILTPGGELFF. In DNA, the CDR3 is TGCGCCAGCAGCCAAATACTCACGCCCGGCGGGGAGCTGTTTTTT.

Points on this clone: Distinct nucleotide sequences in the sample also encode this CDR3. This chain connects TRBV6-5 to TRBJ1-5; D gene uncertain. V shed 3 bases and J shed 2 bases, with 8 bases lying between them. Per the germline V gene, CDR1 is MNHEY and CDR2 is SVGAGI. CDR3 length: 14 residues. The CDR3 DNA reads TGTGCCAGCAGTTATAGGGAGGGCAATCAGCCCCAGCATTTT. This codes for CASSYREGNQPQHF.

To note about this clone: Additional DNA sequences in this sample encode the identical CDR3. The chain uses TRBV4-1 and TRBJ1-1; 7 nucleotides align to TRBD1. This CDR3 region has 12 residues. Germline lookup yields CDR1 MGHRA and CDR2 YSYEKL. J gave up 3 bases and V 6 bases, and 1 base lay outside the gene matches. DNA for the CDR3: TGCGCCAGCAGTCAGGGGGACACTGAAGCTTTCTTT. Its protein product is CASSQGDTEAFF.

The table lists this clone with a count of one. V is TRBV27 and J is TRBJ2-1; D is ambiguous. CDR3 size: 13 residues. The V gene's germline CDR1 is MNHEY and CDR2 SMNVEV (reference sequence). V was cut by 5 bases and J by 4 bases, with 9 bases left in between. CDR3 bases: TGTGCCAGCAGTATGTCCGGGTACAATGAGCAGTTCTTC. The encoded protein is CASSMSGYNEQFF.

The CDR3 spells CASSSAGSDTQYF. Here the CDR3 DNA reads TGTGCCAGCAGCTCAGCAGGGTCAGATACGCAGTATTTT. The chain is built from TRBV5-6 and TRBJ2-3, with a weak D call TRBD1 (5 bases). The V gene's germline CDR1 is SGHDT and CDR2 YYEEEE. Trimming removed 3 bases from V and 4 bases from J, with 9 bases in between. The CDR3 is 13 amino acids. The full variable domain, with the rest looked up from reference TRBV5-6 and TRBJ2-3, is DAGVTQSPTHLIKTRGQQVTLRCSPKSGHDTVSWYQQALGQGPQFIFQYYEEEERQRGNFPDRFSGHQFPNYSSELNVNALLLGDSALYLCASSSAGSDTQYFGPGTRLTVL.

The gene calls are TRBV25-1 and TRBJ1-2, with 10 bases that match TRBD1. The germline gives CDR1 MGHDK, CDR2 SYGVNS. The V gene end was trimmed by 5 bases and the J gene end by 7 bases; junction bases not matched to a gene: 1. The CDR3 has 12 amino acids. As DNA, the CDR3 is TGTGCCAGCAGTTGGGACAGGGGTGGCTACACCTTC. Its translation is CASSWDRGGYTF.

The chain carries TRBV5-6 and TRBJ2-1; no reliable D call. V was trimmed by 0 bases and J by 6 bases, leaving 7 bases between them. CDR1 SGHDT and CDR2 YYEEEE come from the germline V gene. The CDR3 runs to 13 residues. CDR3 sequence: CASSLDAINEQFF. In nucleotides, the CDR3 is TGTGCCAGCAGCTTGGACGCCATCAATGAGCAGTTCTTC.

The table lists this clone with a few counts. The chain carries TRBV19 and TRBJ2-1; 7 positions agree with TRBD2. Germline assignment: CDR1 LNHDA and CDR2 SQIVND (reference sequence). V lost 2 bases and J lost 1; bases outside the gene matches: 2. The CDR3 covers 15 residues. The CDR3 spells CASSILAESYNEQFF. In DNA, the CDR3 is TGTGCCAGTAGTATACTAGCGGAATCCTACAATGAGCAGTTCTTC. Full variable domain (remainder filled in from reference TRBV19 and TRBJ2-1): DGGITQSPKYLFRKEGQNVTLSCEQNLNHDAMYWYRQDPGQGLRLIYYSQIVNDFQKGDIAEGYSVSREKKESFPLTVTSAQKNPTAFYLCASSILAESYNEQFFGPGTRLTVL.

This chain uses TRBV6-1 with TRBJ1-5; D is unresolved. This CDR3 region has 14 residues. The ends were cut back, 8 bases at V and 4 bases at J, with 15 bases in the middle. Germline CDR1 and CDR2: MNHNS and SASEGT. The CDR3 is CASHEVIGNQPQHF. The CDR3 DNA follows: TGTGCCAGCCACGAGGTGATAGGAAATCAGCCCCAGCATTTT.

V and J are TRBV7-9 and TRBJ2-1, with 9 bases that match TRBD1. This CDR3 has 16 residues. V shed 5 bases and J 2 bases; nucleotides not matched to a gene: 7. Germline V gene lookup returns CDR1 SEHNR and CDR2 FQNEAQ (reference sequence). CDR3 protein: CASSLRDRGAYNEQFF. DNA of the CDR3: TGTGCCAGCAGCCTCCGTGACAGGGGGGCCTACAATGAGCAGTTCTTC.

The chain uses TRBV23-1 and TRBJ2-7; no reliable D call. TRBV23-1 is annotated as an ORF whose role is uncertain. The CDR3 runs 13 residues. The V end was cut by 2 bases, the J end by 5 bases, with 10 bases between. The CDR3 DNA reads as TGCGCCAGCAGTCAAGGCGCTAATGACGAGCAGTACTTC. This translates into CASSQGANDEQYF.

This chain connects TRBV5-6 to TRBJ2-7; possible D gene TRBD1, 6 bases. V was pared by 2 bases and J by 2 bases, with 11 bases between. Germline loops: CDR1 SGHDT, CDR2 YYEEEE. This CDR3 comprises 14 residues. CDR3 nucleotide sequence: TGTGCCAGCAGCTTCGGGACACAGCCCTACGAGCAGTACTTC. It translates to CASSFGTQPYEQYF.

This clone was observed once. Other DNA sequences in the sample encode the same CDR3. The chain is built from TRBV5-6 and TRBJ2-3; D call uncertain. CDR1 SGHDT and CDR2 YYEEEE come from the germline V gene. This CDR3 spans 13 amino acids. V shed 2 bases and J shed 0 bases, with 4 bases lying between them. The CDR3 here is CASSLGSTDTQYF. CDR3 nucleotide sequence: TGTGCCAGCAGCTTAGGGAGCACAGATACGCAGTATTTT.

This clone is a singleton in its sample. This chain connects TRBV27 to TRBJ1-3, with TRBD1 identical over 7 bases. The ends lost 5 bases at V and 7 bases at J; junction bases unmatched: 17. This CDR3 spans 17 amino acids. Germline CDR1 and CDR2: MNHEY and SMNVEV (reference sequence). This chain's CDR3 is CASSPIGTVGPRNTIYF. CDR3 coding DNA: TGTGCCAGCAGTCCCATTGGGACAGTAGGACCCCGGAACACCATATATTTT.

The chain couples TRBV14 to TRBJ2-3; 8 bases map to TRBD2. J gave up 6 bases and V 4 bases, and 3 bases lay outside the gene matches. This CDR3 has 13 residues. Germline CDR1 and CDR2: SGHDN and FVKESK. The CDR3 here is CASSRSGGDTQYF. CDR3 bases: TGTGCCAGCAGCCGGTCGGGGGGGGATACGCAGTATTTT.

This chain links TRBV28 with TRBJ1-4; D is perhaps TRBD1 (6 bases). The germline gives CDR1 MDHEN, CDR2 SYDVKM. This CDR3 spans 15 amino acids. The V gene lost 4 bases and the J gene lost 6 bases, with 15 bases spanning the gap. In nucleotides, the CDR3 is TGTGCCAGCAGTTCTTGGACAGCACTGGATGAAAAACTGTTTTTT. Protein product: CASSSWTALDEKLFF. Filled out from reference TRBV28 and TRBJ1-4, the complete variable domain reads DVKVTQSSRYLVKRTGEKVFLECVQDMDHENMFWYRQDPGLGLRLIYFSYDVKMKEKGDIPEGYSVSREKKERFSLILESASTNQTSMYLCASSSWTALDEKLFFGSGTQLSVL.

The CDR3 protein is CASSPVFGVMNTEAFF. The CDR3, as DNA: TGTGCCAGCAGTCCAGTTTTCGGGGTCATGAACACTGAAGCTTTCTTT. This sequence joins TRBV27 and TRBJ1-1; D uncertain. Germline-derived CDR1 and CDR2 are MNHEY and SMNVEV (reference sequence). This CDR3 region has 16 residues. The V end lost 5 bases, the J end lost 0 bases, and 16 bases lay between the germline ends.

With regard to this clone: This sample also contains other DNA sequences that code for the same CDR3. The chain employs TRBV9 and TRBJ1-2, with D perhaps TRBD1 (5 bases). Trimming cost V 0 bases and J 4 bases, with 10 bases left between them. Germline V gene lookup returns CDR1 SGDLS and CDR2 YYNGEE. The length of the CDR3 is 14 residues. CDR3 sequence (DNA): TGTGCCAGCAGCGTAGAGGGGACCACCTATGGCTACACCTTC. As protein: CASSVEGTTYGYTF.

This CDR3 is CASSQFSTSTDTQYF. The DNA for the CDR3 is TGTGCCAGCAGCCAGTTTTCTACTAGCACAGATACGCAGTATTTT. The chain has TRBV7-9 and TRBJ2-3; no reliable D call. The CDR3 has 15 amino acids. Deletions cut 5 bases from V and 0 bases from J, with 12 bases between. In germline, CDR1 is SEHNR, CDR2 FQNEAQ (reference sequence). The full variable domain, in which reference TRBV7-9 and TRBJ2-3 provide the parts outside the CDR3, is DTGVSQNPRHKITKRGQNVTFRCDPISEHNRLYWYRQTLGQGPEFLTYFQNEAQLEKSRLLSDRFSAERPKGSFSTLEIQRTEQGDSAMYLCASSQFSTSTDTQYFGPGTRLTVL.

As to this clone: At the DNA level, this CDR3 is encoded by other sequences in the same sample as well. V and J are TRBV5-4 and TRBJ2-1, with TRBD2 as a possible D gene (6 bases). The CDR3 contains 14 residues. Germline CDR1 is SGHNT and CDR2 is YYREEE (reference sequence). V lost 0 bases to trimming and J lost 6 bases, with 10 bases between them. The CDR3 nucleotides are TGTGCCAGCAGCTTGGTCCTAGCGCCCAATGAGCAGTTCTTC. Translated, it gives CASSLVLAPNEQFF. Filled out from reference TRBV5-4 and TRBJ2-1, the complete variable domain reads ETGVTQSPTHLIKTRGQQVTLRCSSQSGHNTVSWYQQALGQGPQFIFQYYREEENGRGNFPPRFSGLQFPNYSSELNVNALELDDSALYLCASSLVLAPNEQFFGPGTRLTVL.